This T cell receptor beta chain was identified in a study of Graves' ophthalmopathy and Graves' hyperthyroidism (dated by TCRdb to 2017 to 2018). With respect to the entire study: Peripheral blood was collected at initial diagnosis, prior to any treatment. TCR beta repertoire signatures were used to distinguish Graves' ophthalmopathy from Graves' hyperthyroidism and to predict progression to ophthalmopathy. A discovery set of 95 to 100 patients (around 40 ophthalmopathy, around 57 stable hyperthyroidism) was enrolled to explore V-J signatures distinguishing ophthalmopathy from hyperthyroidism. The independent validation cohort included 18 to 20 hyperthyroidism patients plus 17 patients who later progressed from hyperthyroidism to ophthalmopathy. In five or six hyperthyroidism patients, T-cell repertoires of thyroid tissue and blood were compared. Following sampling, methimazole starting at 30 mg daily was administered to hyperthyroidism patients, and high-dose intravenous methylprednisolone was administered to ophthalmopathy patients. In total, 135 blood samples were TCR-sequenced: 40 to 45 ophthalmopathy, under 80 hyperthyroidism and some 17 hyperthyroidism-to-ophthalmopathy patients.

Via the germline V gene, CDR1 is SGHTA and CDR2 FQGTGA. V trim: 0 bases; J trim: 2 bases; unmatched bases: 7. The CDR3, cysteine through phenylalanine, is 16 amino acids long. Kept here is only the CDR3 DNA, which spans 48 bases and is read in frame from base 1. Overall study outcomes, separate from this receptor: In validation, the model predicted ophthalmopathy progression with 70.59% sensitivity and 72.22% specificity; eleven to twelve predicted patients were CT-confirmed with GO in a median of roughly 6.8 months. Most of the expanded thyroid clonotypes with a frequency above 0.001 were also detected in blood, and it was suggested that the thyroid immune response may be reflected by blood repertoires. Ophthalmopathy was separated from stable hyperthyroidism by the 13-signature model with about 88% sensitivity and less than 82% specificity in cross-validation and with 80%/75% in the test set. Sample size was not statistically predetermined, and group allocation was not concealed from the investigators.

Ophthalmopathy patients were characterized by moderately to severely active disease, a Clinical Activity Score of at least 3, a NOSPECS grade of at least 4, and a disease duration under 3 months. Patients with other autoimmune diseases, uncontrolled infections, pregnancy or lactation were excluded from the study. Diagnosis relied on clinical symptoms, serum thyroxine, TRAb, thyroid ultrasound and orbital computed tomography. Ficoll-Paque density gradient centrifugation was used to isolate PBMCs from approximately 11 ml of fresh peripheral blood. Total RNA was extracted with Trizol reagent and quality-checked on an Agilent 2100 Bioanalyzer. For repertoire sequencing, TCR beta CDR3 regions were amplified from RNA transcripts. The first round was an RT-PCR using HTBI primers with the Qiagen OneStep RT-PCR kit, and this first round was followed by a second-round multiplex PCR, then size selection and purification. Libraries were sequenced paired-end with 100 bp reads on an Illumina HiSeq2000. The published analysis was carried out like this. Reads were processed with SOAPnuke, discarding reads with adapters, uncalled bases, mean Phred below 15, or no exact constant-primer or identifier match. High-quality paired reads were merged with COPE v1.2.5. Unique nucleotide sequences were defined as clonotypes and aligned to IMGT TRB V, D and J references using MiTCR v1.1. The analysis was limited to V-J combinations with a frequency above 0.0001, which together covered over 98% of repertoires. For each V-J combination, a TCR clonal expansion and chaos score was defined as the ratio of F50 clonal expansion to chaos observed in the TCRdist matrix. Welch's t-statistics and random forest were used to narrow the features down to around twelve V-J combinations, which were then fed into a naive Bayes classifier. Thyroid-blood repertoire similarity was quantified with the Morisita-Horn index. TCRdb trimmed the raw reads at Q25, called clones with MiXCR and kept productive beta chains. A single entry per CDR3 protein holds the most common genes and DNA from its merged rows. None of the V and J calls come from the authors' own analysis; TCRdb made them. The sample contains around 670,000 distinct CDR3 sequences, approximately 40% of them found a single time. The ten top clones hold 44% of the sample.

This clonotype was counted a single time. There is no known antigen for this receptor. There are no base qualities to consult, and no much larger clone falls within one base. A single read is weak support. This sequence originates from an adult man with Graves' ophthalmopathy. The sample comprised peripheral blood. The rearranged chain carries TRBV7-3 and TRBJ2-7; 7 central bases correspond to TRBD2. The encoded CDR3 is CASSLTKGRVTYEQYF. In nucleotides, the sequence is TGTGCCAGCAGCTTAACCAAGGGGAGGGTTACCTACGAGCAGTACTTC.